This entry lists 18 T cell receptor beta chains sequenced from one sample in a study of cytotoxic CD8 clonotypes in ibrutinib-treated CLL. The data were produced by immunoSEQ multiplex PCR, yet TCRdb's version contains in-frame clones alone and is incomplete. The sample includes 150,000 or so clones, around three quarters of them seen just once. This material consisted of PBMCs, taken after 12 months of ibrutinib treatment. The receptor source for this set is a human donor with chronic lymphocytic leukemia.

This clone was counted between two and nine times. J is TRBJ1-4 and V is TRBV4-1; D gene uncertain. Looked up from germline, CDR1 is MGHRA and CDR2 is YSYEKL. This CDR3 is built from 15 residues. V was trimmed by 2 bases and J by 7 bases, leaving 14 bases between them. The DNA of the CDR3 is TGCGCCAGCAGCCAATCAACGGGCTACGGTGAAAAACTGTTTTTT. Amino acid sequence: CASSQSTGYGEKLFF.

The V call is TRBV5-1, the J call TRBJ2-5, with D uncertain. Trimming took off 1 base at V and 5 bases at J, with 6 bases between the two ends. CDR1 and CDR2 from the germline V gene are SGHRS and YFSETQ. The CDR3 is made up of 12 amino acids. CDR3 sequence reads: CASSLSFETQYF. CDR3 nucleotides: TGCGCCAGCAGCTTGAGTTTTGAGACCCAGTACTTC.

This rearrangement joins TRBV5-4 to TRBJ2-1; 11 positions agree with TRBD2. Per the germline V gene, CDR1 is SGHNT and CDR2 is YYREEE (reference sequence). The CDR3 totals 15 residues. Unmatched junction bases numbered 6, after V lost 3 bases and J lost 7 bases. Here the CDR3 reads CASSSRLAGLNEQFF. For the CDR3, the DNA is TGTGCCAGCAGCTCGCGACTAGCGGGATTGAATGAGCAGTTCTTC.

The chain has TRBV4-1 and TRBJ2-7; the match to TRBD2 covers 7 bases. The V segment lost 1 base and the J segment 3 bases; nucleotides outside the gene matches: 9. The germline V gene encodes CDR1 MGHRA and CDR2 YSYEKL. CDR3 length: 16 amino acids. The CDR3 protein is CASSQVLTSSDYEQYF. In DNA form, the CDR3 reads TGCGCCAGCAGCCAAGTTTTGACTAGCTCAGACTACGAGCAGTACTTC.

The V and J genes are TRBV7-9 and TRBJ2-1; 7 bases match TRBD2. The ends lost 5 bases at V and 6 bases at J; junction bases unmatched: 10. Germline CDR1 reads SEHNR; CDR2 reads FQNEAQ (reference sequence). The CDR3 is 15 amino acids. CDR3 nucleotide sequence: TGTGCCAGCAGCCTAACTAGCGATCCTTTCAATGAGCAGTTCTTC. Translation gives CASSLTSDPFNEQFF.

The gene calls are TRBV7-2 and TRBJ2-2; TRBD2 matches 11 bases. CDR1 is SGHTA and CDR2 is FQGNSA in the germline V gene. The CDR3 totals 17 residues. The V gene end was trimmed by 7 bases and the J gene end by 0 bases; junction bases not matched to a gene: 7. The CDR3 reads CASTRSGLAANTGELFF. CDR3 DNA sequence: TGTGCCAGCACCCGATCGGGACTAGCGGCGAACACCGGGGAGCTGTTTTTT.

The chain carries TRBV5-1 and TRBJ1-1; possible D gene TRBD1, 6 bases. CDR3 size: 15 residues. V lost 3 bases and J 1 base, leaving 13 bases between the germline ends. Germline V gene data show CDR1 as SGHRS and CDR2 as YFSETQ. As DNA, the CDR3 is TGCGCCAGCAGCTCATTGACAGGAGAGAACACTGAAGCTTTCTTT. Residues: CASSSLTGENTEAFF.

CDR3 protein: CASSSRNSGNTIYF. CDR3 sequence (DNA): TGTGCCAGCAGTTCCAGGAACTCTGGAAACACCATATATTTT. This chain links TRBV27 with TRBJ1-3; the D is unclear. The germline CDR1 and CDR2 sequences are MNHEY and SMNVEV (reference sequence). The CDR3 covers 14 residues. The germline V and J ends were trimmed by 4 bases and 0 bases, with 7 bases remaining between them.

The CDR3 loop is CASSPRTGSNEQYF. As DNA, the CDR3 is TGCGCCAGCAGCCCCCGGACAGGGTCCAACGAGCAGTACTTC. This chain connects TRBV4-1 to TRBJ2-7, with 8 bases identical to TRBD1. The V segment lost 4 bases and the J segment 5 bases; nucleotides outside the gene matches: 7. From germline, CDR1 is MGHRA and CDR2 YSYEKL. This CDR3 contains 14 residues.

The V gene is TRBV5-6, the J gene TRBJ1-1; TRBD1 aligns across 9 bases. This CDR3 spans 14 amino acids. Per the germline V gene, CDR1 is SGHDT and CDR2 is YYEEEE. Germline trimming cut 0 bases from V and 9 bases from J; bases unmatched to any gene: 6. The CDR3, as DNA: TGTGCCAGCAGCTTGGGCTCGGGACAGGGAAAAGCTTTCTTT. Residues: CASSLGSGQGKAFF.

V and J are TRBV10-3 and TRBJ2-2; no reliable D call. This CDR3 comprises 12 residues. CDR1 is ENHRY, CDR2 SYGVKD, per germline. Trimming stripped 6 bases from V and 4 bases from J, with 6 bases between. DNA for the CDR3: TGTGCCATCAGAGCAGGCACCGGGGAGCTGTTTTTT. It yields the protein CAIRAGTGELFF.

A few counts support this clone. The rearrangement links TRBV7-8 to TRBJ2-3; tentatively, D is TRBD1 or TRBD2 (6 bases each). From germline, CDR1 is SGHVS and CDR2 FQNEAQ. The V end lost 0 bases, the J end lost 5 bases, and 15 bases lay between the germline ends. This CDR3 has 16 amino acids. CDR3 protein: CASSLALGGLVDTQYF. CDR3 sequence (DNA): TGTGCCAGCAGCTTAGCGCTAGGGGGGCTTGTAGATACGCAGTATTTT. The full variable domain, its missing parts supplied by reference TRBV7-8 and TRBJ2-3, is GAGVSQSPRYKVAKRGQDVALRCDPISGHVSLFWYQQALGQGPEFLTYFQNEAQLDKSGLPSDRFFAERPEGSVSTLKIQRTQQEDSAVYLCASSLALGGLVDTQYFGPGTRLTVL.

This chain joins TRBV13 and TRBJ1-1; D not certain. Between the trimmed V and J ends, which lost 5 bases and 0 bases, there was a span of 16 bases. CDR1 and CDR2 from the germline V gene are PRHDT and FYEKMQ (reference sequence). This CDR3 is built from 16 residues. CDR3 bases: TGTGCCAGCAGCGTCATCCGGGGTGCCATGAACACTGAAGCTTTCTTT. The encoded protein is CASSVIRGAMNTEAFF.

J is TRBJ2-5 and V is TRBV10-3, with D maybe TRBD2 (6 bases). Germline V gene sequence: CDR1 ENHRY, CDR2 SYGVKD. V was shortened by 3 bases and J by 2 bases, with 10 bases between the two germline ends. The CDR3 is made up of 14 amino acids. CDR3 DNA sequence: TGTGCCATCAGTGATTTGGACTATCAAGAGACCCAGTACTTC. This sequence encodes CAISDLDYQETQYF.

As DNA, the CDR3 is TGCGCCAGCAGCTTGGAAGCTAGTATCGTGTTAGGCACCGGGGAGCTGTTTTTT. Residues: CASSLEASIVLGTGELFF. The chain links TRBV5-1 to TRBJ2-2; no clear D. The V end was cut by 0 bases, the J end by 4 bases, with 19 bases between. Germline V gene data show CDR1 as SGHRS and CDR2 as YFSETQ. The CDR3 runs 18 residues.

V gene TRBV6-1 combines with J gene TRBJ2-2; 8 bases agree with TRBD1. With 11 bases clipped from V and 1 base from J, the junction kept 9 bases outside the gene matches. The CDR3 is 15 amino acids. Germline V gene sequence: CDR1 MNHNS, CDR2 SASEGT. The CDR3 reads CALGFRGLNTGELFF. The CDR3, as DNA: TGTGCCCTGGGTTTCAGGGGGCTGAACACCGGGGAGCTGTTTTTT.

The count of this clone is one. The same CDR3 also results from other DNA sequences found in this sample. V is TRBV9 and J is TRBJ2-7, with 12 bases identical to TRBD2. V lost 3 bases to trimming and J lost 4 bases; unmatched junction nucleotides: 2. This CDR3 has 14 amino acids. CDR1 is SGDLS, CDR2 YYNGEE, per germline. This CDR3 reads CASSAGLAGYEQYF. The CDR3 nucleotides read TGTGCCAGCAGCGCAGGACTAGCGGGGTACGAGCAGTACTTC.

CDR3 region: CASSQVRDLEQYF. CDR3 coding DNA: TGCGCCAGCAGCCAAGTCAGGGACTTAGAGCAGTACTTC. J is TRBJ2-7 and V is TRBV4-3; D is possibly TRBD2 (6 bases). From germline, CDR1 is LGHNA and CDR2 YSLEER. This CDR3 is 13 amino acids long. Trimming removed 1 base at V and 7 bases at J, with 11 bases between.